Included here is one TCR beta chain sequence, with context. Its antigen remains unknown. This record comes from a study of T cell responses to AZD1222 COVID-19 vaccine. Study overall: Both about-4-week and about-12-week second-dose recipients were combined. Study-wide results and caveats: With dominance at 160-218 and 743-854, vaccine-associated CD4 TCRs spanned spike. Sampling that yielded the repertoires occurred only after the peak T cell response. Clonal diversity was possibly underestimated; the donors were predominantly white British and more often female.

The repertoire was sequenced with immunoSEQ multiplex PCR; TCRdb's copy has only in-frame clones and lacks some. The table has some 97,000 clones, about nine tenths seen once. CDR1 and CDR2 (germline): SGHTA, FQGNSA. Germline trimming cut 5 bases from V and 3 bases from J; bases unmatched to any gene: 8. This CDR3 has 16 amino acids. The input for sequencing was peripheral blood, taken on day 0 of AZD1222 vaccination. The rearrangement joins TRBV7-2 to TRBJ2-4, with 9 bases matching TRBD1. This sequence originates from an adult in good health. CDR3 bases: TGTGCCAGCAGCCCAGGACAGGGGTTAGTCAAAAACATTCAGTACTTC. Translated: CASSPGQGLVKNIQYF.